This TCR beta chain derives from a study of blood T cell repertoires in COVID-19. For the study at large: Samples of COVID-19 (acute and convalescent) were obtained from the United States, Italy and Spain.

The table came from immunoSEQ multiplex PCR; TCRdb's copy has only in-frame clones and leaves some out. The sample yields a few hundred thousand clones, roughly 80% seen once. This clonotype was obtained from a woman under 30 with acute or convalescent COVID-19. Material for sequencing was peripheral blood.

The CDR3: CASSPTTGNYNEQFF. CDR3 in DNA: TGTGCCAGCAGCCCGACGACAGGAAACTACAATGAGCAGTTCTTC. The chain carries TRBV7-2 and TRBJ2-1, with D perhaps TRBD1 (6 bases). Germline lookup yields CDR1 SGHTA and CDR2 FQGNSA. The germline V and J ends were trimmed by 5 bases and 3 bases, with 14 bases remaining between them. The CDR3 has 15 amino acids.